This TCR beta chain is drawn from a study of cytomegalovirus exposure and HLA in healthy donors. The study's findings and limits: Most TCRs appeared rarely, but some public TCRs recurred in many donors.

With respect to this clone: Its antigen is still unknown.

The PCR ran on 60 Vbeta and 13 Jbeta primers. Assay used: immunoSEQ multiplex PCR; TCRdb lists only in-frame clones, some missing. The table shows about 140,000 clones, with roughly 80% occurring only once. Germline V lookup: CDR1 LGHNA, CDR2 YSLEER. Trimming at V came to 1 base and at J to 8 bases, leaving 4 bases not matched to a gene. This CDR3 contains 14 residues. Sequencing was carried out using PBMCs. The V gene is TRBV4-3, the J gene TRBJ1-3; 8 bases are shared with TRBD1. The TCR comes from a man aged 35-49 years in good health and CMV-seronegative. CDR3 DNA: TGCGCCAGCAGCCAAGGGCAGGGGGCTGACACCATATATTTT. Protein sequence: CASSQGQGADTIYF.